What follows are 10 T cell receptor beta chains derived from one specimen sequenced in a study of cytotoxic CD8 clonotypes in ibrutinib-treated CLL. The repertoire was sequenced with immunoSEQ multiplex PCR; TCRdb's copy has only in-frame clones and lacks some. The repertoire consists of about 180,000 clones, with less than 85% occurring once and the leading ten covering around 4.5%. The specimen comprised PBMCs, sampled after 24 months of ibrutinib treatment. These receptors all come from a human donor with chronic lymphocytic leukemia.

The chain recombines TRBV11-2 with TRBJ1-5; TRBD1 might be the D (5 bases). This CDR3 is 19 amino acids long. The ends were cut back, 5 bases at V and 0 bases at J, with 23 bases in the middle. Germline V lookup: CDR1 SGHAT, CDR2 FQNNGV. The DNA for the CDR3 is TGTGCCAGCAGCCGCGGATTACCGGCGGGGGGACGTAGCAATCAGCCCCAGCATTTT. Encoded protein: CASSRGLPAGGRSNQPQHF.

The chain joins TRBV6-6 to TRBJ1-1, with TRBD1 matching 7 bases. V lost 7 bases, J lost 1 base, and 6 bases stayed unmatched. Germline V gene sequence: CDR1 MNHNY, CDR2 SVGAGI (reference sequence). The CDR3 is 14 amino acids. Written as DNA, the CDR3 is TGTGCCAGCATCCTGGGACAGTCGAACACTGAAGCTTTCTTT. Its translation: CASILGQSNTEAFF.

This clone was recorded a few times. This sequence joins TRBV18 and TRBJ1-5, with D possibly TRBD1 on 5 matching bases. The germline V and J ends were trimmed by 1 base and 6 bases, with 10 bases remaining between them. From germline, CDR1 is KGHSH and CDR2 LQKENI. The CDR3 totals 14 residues. The CDR3 DNA follows: TGTGCCAGCTCACCACAGGGGCAGGGTCAGCCCCAGCATTTT. Its translation is CASSPQGQGQPQHF.

The chain uses TRBV19 and TRBJ1-2, with D uncertain. Deletions cut 3 bases from V and 2 bases from J, with 13 bases between. Per germline, CDR1 LNHDA and CDR2 SQIVND (reference sequence). This CDR3 is built from 15 residues. CDR3 in amino acids: CASSIGRGGNYGYTF. For the CDR3, the DNA is TGTGCCAGTAGTATCGGCCGGGGAGGCAACTATGGCTACACCTTC. Using reference TRBV19 and TRBJ1-2 for the parts outside the CDR3, the full variable domain is DGGITQSPKYLFRKEGQNVTLSCEQNLNHDAMYWYRQDPGQGLRLIYYSQIVNDFQKGDIAEGYSVSREKKESFPLTVTSAQKNPTAFYLCASSIGRGGNYGYTFGSGTRLTVV.

This clone was counted between two and nine times. The rearrangement joins TRBV6-5 to TRBJ1-2; 9 bases match TRBD1. CDR1 is MNHEY, CDR2 SVGAGI, per germline. J gave up 8 bases and V 6 bases, and 10 bases lay outside the gene matches. This CDR3 comprises 14 residues. The CDR3 sequence: CASRPGQGRSGYTF. The CDR3 bases are TGTGCCAGCAGGCCGGGACAGGGAAGATCCGGCTACACCTTC.

The chain carries TRBV6-1 and TRBJ1-2, with 9 bases matching TRBD1. In germline, CDR1 is MNHNS, CDR2 SASEGT. This CDR3 contains 14 residues. Germline trimming cut 2 bases from V and 5 bases from J; bases unmatched to any gene: 3. CDR3 amino acids: CASSEPDRGYGYTF. In DNA form, the CDR3 reads TGTGCCAGCAGTGAACCGGACAGGGGATATGGCTACACCTTC.

In its sample, this clone was seen a few times. The chain links TRBV5-4 to TRBJ2-4; no definite D call. CDR3 length: 12 residues. The V gene's germline CDR1 is SGHNT and CDR2 YYREEE (reference sequence). Trimming cost V 8 bases and J 9 bases, with 15 bases left between them. CDR3 region: CASPRKLLIQYF. The CDR3 bases are TGTGCCAGTCCGCGGAAACTCCTCATTCAGTACTTC.

The J gene is TRBJ1-1, the V gene TRBV6-1, with a weak D call TRBD1 (5 bases). Germline CDR1 and CDR2: MNHNS and SASEGT. This CDR3 is 15 amino acids long. Deletions cut 5 bases from V and 4 bases from J, with 17 bases between. CDR3 in DNA: TGTGCCAGCAGTTTCCTGGGACGGAGTGCCACTGAAGCTTTCTTT. Translation: CASSFLGRSATEAFF.

The chain carries TRBV9 and TRBJ2-3; TRBD2 matches 7 bases. Germline CDR1 SGDLS, CDR2 YYNGEE. The CDR3 is made up of 14 amino acids. The ends lost 3 bases at V and 5 bases at J; junction bases unmatched: 6. The CDR3 is CASSGGGPLDTQYF. DNA for the CDR3: TGTGCCAGCAGCGGGGGAGGGCCGTTAGATACGCAGTATTTT.

This chain connects TRBV6-1 to TRBJ1-1; D perhaps matches TRBD1 (5 bases). There are 12 residues in the CDR3. CDR1 MNHNS and CDR2 SASEGT come from the germline V gene. V was clipped by 5 bases and J by 8 bases, with 12 bases between them. For the CDR3, the DNA is TGTGCCAGCAGTCGACAGACACTCGAAGCTTTCTTT. Amino acids: CASSRQTLEAFF.